Listed below are T cell receptor beta chains from one sample, sequenced in a study of CD8+CD57+ T cells in acquired aplastic anemia. TCRdb itself ran the reads through MiXCR, one entry per CDR3 protein. Of 200,000 or so distinct CDR3 sequences in the sample, over 60% were seen once. What was sequenced was sorted CD4+, CD8+, or CD8+CD57+ T cells (not recorded which) from PBMCs. These receptors all stem from a human donor with severe aplastic anemia or a healthy control (not recorded which). CDR3s include the opening cysteine and the closing phenylalanine or tryptophan. Fields, in order: D gene, J gene, clone size, V gene, CDR3 DNA, CDR3 protein. The D gene is left open where the match is weak. Size tells how often a clone was seen (once, few, many) or the class of an expanded clone, and some rows leave it out.

- TRBJ1-2 - TRBV20-1 TGCAGGGGGACCGAGGGGGTTAACTATGGCTACACCTTC CRGTEGVNYGYTF
TRBD1 TRBJ2-7 - TRBV29-1 TGCAGCGTTGAAGAGGCGGGACAGGGCTTCTACGAGCAGTACTTC CSVEEAGQGFYEQYF
TRBD2 TRBJ2-5 - TRBV9 TGTGCCAGCAGCGTAGAGACGGGGGGGACCGGGGAGACCCAGTACTTC CASSVETGGTGETQYF
- TRBJ2-3 - TRBV7-3 TGTGCCAGCAGCTTCGGCAACACAGATACGCAGTATTTT CASSFGNTDTQYF
TRBD1 TRBJ2-5 - TRBV2 TGTGCCAGCAGTGTTCAGGGGGCGATCAGAGAGACCCAGTACTTC CASSVQGAIRETQYF
- TRBJ2-7 many TRBV4-3 TGCGCCAGCAGCCAAGATGGCGGCAGCTACGAGCAGTACTTC CASSQDGGSYEQYF
- TRBJ2-7 few TRBV28 TGTGCCAGCAGTACTATCGGACACGCCTACGAGCAGTACTTC CASSTIGHAYEQYF
- TRBJ2-6 - TRBV7-8 TGTGCCAGCAGCTTAGTGGGGATCGACCTCTCTGGGGCCAACGTCCTGACTTTC CASSLVGIDLSGANVLTF
- TRBJ1-1 - TRBV3-1 TGTGCCAGCAGCCTCAAACATGACACTGAAGCTTTCTTT CASSLKHDTEAFF
TRBD1 TRBJ1-6 - TRBV19 TGTGCCAGTAGTATGACAGGGAATTCACCCCTCCACTTT CASSMTGNSPLHF
- TRBJ2-3 - TRBV5-1 TGTGCCAGCAGTGAATCTTTCATGGGTGGCACAGATACGCAGTATTTT CASSESFMGGTDTQYF
- TRBJ1-4 many TRBV29-1 TGCAGCGCCTACAGACAGAATAATGAAAAACTGTTTTTT CSAYRQNNEKLFF
- TRBJ2-7 - TRBV2 TGTGCCAGCAGCCAAAGTTTGGCAGCGCCCTACGAGCAGTACTTC CASSQSLAAPYEQYF
TRBD2 TRBJ2-7 - TRBV20-1 TGCAGTGCTAGAGGCCCGGGACAGCGGGGGGACGAGCAGTACTTC CSARGPGQRGDEQYF
- TRBJ1-3 - TRBV10-3 TGTGCCAGCAGTGTGACATTCGGGGGAACTGGAAACACCATATATTTT CASSVTFGGTGNTIYF
TRBD1 TRBJ2-1 - TRBV11-3 TGTGCCAGCAGCCTTAGGGCAGGGGGCCTGAATGAGCAGTTCTTC CASSLRAGGLNEQFF
- TRBJ1-1 - TRBV12-3/TRBV12-4 TGTGCCAGCAGTCCGATCGACGGCACTGAAGCTTTCTTT CASSPIDGTEAFF
TRBD2 TRBJ2-1 - TRBV12-5 TGTGCTAGTGTTCCCCGGGCGGGGGGGCCCCATGAGCAGTTCTTC CASVPRAGGPHEQFF
- TRBJ2-5 - TRBV9 TGTGCCAGCAGCCCATCCGGGGCAGGACAAGAGGCCCAGTACTTC CASSPSGAGQEAQYF
- TRBJ1-3 - TRBV2 TGTGCCAGCACTCCGGTGGCCAGGAAGACCTCTGGAAACACCATATATTTT CASTPVARKTSGNTIYF
- TRBJ2-7 - TRBV29-1 TGCAGCGTTGAAGGGGGGCCGAGCTCCTACGAGCAGTACTTC CSVEGGPSSYEQYF
TRBD1 TRBJ1-2 - TRBV4-1 TGTGCCAGCAGTCCGGGACAGGGGGACTATGGCTACACCTTC CASSPGQGDYGYTF
- TRBJ1-1 - TRBV19 TGTGCCACCGTCGACGGATGGACTGAAGCTTTCTTT CATVDGWTEAFF
- TRBJ2-7 - TRBV10-3 TGTGCCATCAGTGTGCGTGACGAGGCCTACGAGCAGTACTTC CAISVRDEAYEQYF
TRBD1 TRBJ1-2 - TRBV5-1 TGCGCCAGCAGCTTCACAGGGGGTGGTGCCTATGGCTACACCTTC CASSFTGGGAYGYTF
- TRBJ2-7 many TRBV7-9 TGTGCCAGCAGCAATAGCGGCTACGAGCAGTACTTC CASSNSGYEQYF
TRBD2 TRBJ2-5 - TRBV19 TGTGCCAGTAGCCCAGCGGGGGCGAAGTTAGAGACCCAGTACTTC CASSPAGAKLETQYF
- TRBJ2-7 - TRBV9 TGTGCCAGCAGCGGATGGACGGGGGCGACCTACGAGCAGTACTTC CASSGWTGATYEQYF
TRBD1 TRBJ2-5 - TRBV5-1 TGCGCCAGCAGCCTTATCGGACAGGGGGGACAAGAGACCCAGTACTTC CASSLIGQGGQETQYF
- TRBJ1-2 many TRBV29-1 TGCAGCGTTGAAGCCAGACAGGAAGGGACCGGCTATGGCTACACCTTC CSVEARQEGTGYGYTF
- TRBJ2-1 - TRBV7-9 TGTGCCAGCAGCCATAGCACGGGGGCTGGGGTCTTC CASSHSTGAGVF
- TRBJ1-2 few TRBV7-9 TGTGCCAGCAGCTTAGCGGTGGCAGGGGTACGCGGCTACACCTTC CASSLAVAGVRGYTF
TRBD1 TRBJ1-1 - TRBV19 TGTGCCAGTAGCGGGACAGCGAACACTGAAGCTTTCTTT CASSGTANTEAFF
- TRBJ1-2 - TRBV7-9 TGTGCCAGCAGCTTTTCCACACCCCAGGCGGGCTACACCTTC CASSFSTPQAGYTF
- TRBJ2-7 - TRBV7-7 TGTGCTAGCACCCCCGGGACGGATACCTACGAGCAGTACTTC CASTPGTDTYEQYF
- TRBJ2-1 many TRBV12-3/TRBV12-4 TGTGCCAGCAGTTTATACAGCGCCAGCTCCTACAATGAGCAGTTCTTC CASSLYSASSYNEQFF
TRBD1 TRBJ1-5 - TRBV20-1 TGCAGTGCTTGGGACAGGGTCAATCAGCCCCAGCATTTT CSAWDRVNQPQHF
- TRBJ2-5 - TRBV19 TGTGCCAGTACGATTCAGGAAGTGGAGACCCAGTACTTC CASTIQEVETQYF
- TRBJ2-7 - TRBV5-5 TGTGCCAGCAGCTTTCCCCGAACCTCCTACGAGCAGTACTTC CASSFPRTSYEQYF
- TRBJ2-6 once TRBV12-3/TRBV12-4 TGTGCCAGCAGTTCGATAGAGGAGGGGGCCAACGTCCTGACTTTC CASSSIEEGANVLTF
- TRBJ1-4 - TRBV7-9 TGTGCCAGCAGAAAGGACGGCATTAATGAAAAACTGTTTTTT CASRKDGINEKLFF
TRBD2 TRBJ2-7 - TRBV10-3 TGTGCCATCAGTGAGGCTCTAGCGGGTTCCTACGAGCAGTACTTC CAISEALAGSYEQYF
- TRBJ2-7 few TRBV24-1 TGTGCCACCAGTCAACCAGGGGACGACGAGCAGTACTTC CATSQPGDDEQYF
- TRBJ1-2 - TRBV10-3 TGTGCCATCAGGTTGGGCCCAGAAAACTATGGCTACACCTTC CAIRLGPENYGYTF
TRBD1 TRBJ1-1 - TRBV6-5 TGTGCCAGCAGTTACGACAGGGGGGGAAAGGGACCTGAAGCTTTCTTT CASSYDRGGKGPEAFF
- TRBJ2-1 - TRBV7-4 TGTGCCAGCAGTCACCTAGCCAATGAGCAGTTCTTC CASSHLANEQFF
TRBD1 TRBJ2-7 - TRBV10-3 TGTGCCATCAGTGAGTCCGGGACAGGGACCTACGAGCAGTACTTC CAISESGTGTYEQYF
- TRBJ1-6 - TRBV7-9 TGTGCCAGCAGCTTGGGCGGGGGCCGGTCACCCCTCCACTTT CASSLGGGRSPLHF
- TRBJ1-2 - TRBV19 TGTGCCAGTTGGGGAATTGGCTACACCTTC CASWGIGYTF
- TRBJ1-5 - TRBV7-3 TGTGCCAGCAGCTCGGTCTGCTCATATAGCAATCAGCCCCAGCATTTT CASSSVCSYSNQPQHF
- TRBJ1-2 many TRBV12-5 TGTGCTAGTGGTTCCCAGGTCCCCGACAGTAACTATGGCTACACCTTC CASGSQVPDSNYGYTF
TRBD2 TRBJ2-1 - TRBV19 TGTGCCAGTATAGCAGCGGGAGGTGAAAATGAGCAGTTCTTC CASIAAGGENEQFF
TRBD1 TRBJ1-3 - TRBV7-2 TGTGCCAGCAGCTTCAGGACAGGGACGGAGTATAAGGCCCGAAACACCATATATTTT CASSFRTGTEYKARNTIYF
TRBD2 TRBJ2-5 - TRBV9 TGTGCCAGCAGCTTAGCGGTGCGAGGCGGGGGGACCCAGTACTTC CASSLAVRGGGTQYF
- TRBJ1-1 - TRBV24-1 TGTGCCACCAGTGACTCTAGGGCAGCTGATACTGAAGCTTTCTTT CATSDSRAADTEAFF
- TRBJ2-7 few TRBV7-2 TGTGCCAGCAGCCGAGTTAACTCCTACGAGCAGTACTTC CASSRVNSYEQYF
TRBD2 TRBJ2-5 - TRBV7-9 TGTGCCGGCAGCTTAGCGGGGGGAGAGACCCAGTACTTC CAGSLAGGETQYF
TRBD1 TRBJ2-3 few TRBV7-9 TGTGCCAGCAGCGCAAGGACAGGCATCACAGATACGCAGTATTTT CASSARTGITDTQYF